This TCR beta chain originates from a study of blood T cell repertoires in COVID-19. The germline V gene has CDR1 SQVTM and CDR2 ANQGSEA. Trimming stripped 6 bases from V and 0 bases from J, with 12 bases between. This CDR3 region has 13 residues. Assay: immunoSEQ multiplex PCR; the TCRdb copy retains only in-frame clones and omits some. The data hold approximately 270,000 clones, with 80% to 90% observed a single time. Living in about two dozen US areas, the participants were between roughly 18 and 90 years of age. Specimen: PBMCs or T cells enriched from blood (not recorded which). The chain is built from TRBV29-1 and TRBJ2-7, with TRBD1 as a possible D gene (6 bases). This TCR came from a man aged 35 to 55 who had recovered from COVID-19. CDR3 nucleotides: TGCAGCGTCGGACAGTCGAGCTCCTACGAGCAGTACTTC. Protein: CSVGQSSSYEQYF.